These T cell receptor beta chains were read from a single sample in a study of blood T cell repertoires in COVID-19. Method: immunoSEQ multiplex PCR; TCRdb's copy keeps in-frame clones and lacks some. Of 220,000 or so clones detected, more than 85% appear once; the ten largest clones hold 9.5% to 13%. Specimen: peripheral blood. All receptors come from a woman aged 45-60 years with COVID-19, enrolled during active disease. The CDR3 runs from the conserved cysteine through the conserved F or W. The D gene is left open where the match is weak. Expanded clones are given a class, and other clones once, few, many or no size at all.

j_call,v_call,clone_size,d_call,cdr3_nt,cdr3_aa
TRBJ2-1,TRBV5-8,.,.,TGTGCCAGCAGCTTGGGGGACTCCAACTACAATGAGCAGTTCTTC,CASSLGDSNYNEQFF
TRBJ2-3,TRBV7-2,.,TRBD2,TGTGCCAGCAGCTTAAAGGTGCGGGGGGGCAAAGATACGCAGTATTTT,CASSLKVRGGKDTQYF
TRBJ2-5,TRBV7-2,.,.,TGTGCCAGCAGTCCTAACAGGGAACAGACCCAGTACTTC,CASSPNREQTQYF
TRBJ1-3,TRBV7-3,.,.,TGTGCCAGCAGCTTATCCGGGACTGGAAACACCATATATTTT,CASSLSGTGNTIYF
TRBJ2-1,TRBV5-1,.,.,TGCGCCAGCAGCTTGGGAGTGACTAGGGGCCCGAATGAGCAGTTCTTC,CASSLGVTRGPNEQFF
TRBJ1-2,TRBV2,.,.,TGTGCCAGCAGGGCAGGAAGGGGCGGCTACACCTTC,CASRAGRGGYTF
TRBJ2-3,TRBV7-2,.,TRBD2,TGTGCCAGCAGCCCGGGACTAACCACAGATACGCAGTATTTT,CASSPGLTTDTQYF
TRBJ2-2,TRBV10-2,.,.,TGCGCCAGCAGTGCCTCGGGAGTGAACACCGGGGAGCTGTTTTTT,CASSASGVNTGELFF
TRBJ1-6,TRBV5-8,.,.,TGTGCCAGCAGCTTACTCGGACCCCTCCACTTT,CASSLLGPLHF
TRBJ2-3,TRBV15,.,TRBD1,TGTGCCACCAGCAGAGATCGACAGGGGCGCACAGATACGCAGTATTTT,CATSRDRQGRTDTQYF
TRBJ2-3,TRBV5-6,.,.,TGTGCCAGCAGCGTTAAGGGGATCACAGATACGCAGTATTTT,CASSVKGITDTQYF
TRBJ1-1,TRBV5-1,once,.,TGCGCCAGCAGCCCTTTTCTAAACACTGAAGCTTTCTTT,CASSPFLNTEAFF
TRBJ2-2,TRBV11-2,.,TRBD1,TGTGCCAGCAGCTCGAATCCGGGACAGGGGATATACGGGGAGCTGTTTTTT,CASSSNPGQGIYGELFF
TRBJ1-3,TRBV12-2,.,.,TGTGCAAGTCGCTTAGGAGTTTTCTCTGGAAACACCATATATTTT,CASRLGVFSGNTIYF
TRBJ1-1,TRBV3-1/TRBV3-2,.,.,TGTGCCAGCAGCCAGGCGGAATTCACTGAAGCTTTCTTT,CASSQAEFTEAFF